The 16 T cell receptor beta chains below come from one sample, sequenced in a study of T cells in Graves' hyperthyroidism and ophthalmopathy. Amplification yielded TCR beta CDR3 regions, with RNA transcripts as the source. TCR CDR3 regions were first amplified by RT-PCR with HTBI primers. TCRdb re-derived calls from the multiplex PCR reads in MiXCR, one entry per CDR3 protein. Among roughly 280,000 distinct CDR3 sequences listed, approximately 15% were seen once. The specimen was blood. These receptors were collected from a woman between 55 and 75 years old with Graves' ophthalmopathy.

The V call is TRBV6-2 or TRBV6-3, the J call TRBJ1-5; no clear D. V dropped 1 base and J dropped 0 bases, with 7 bases sitting between them. The CDR3 spans 15 residues. The germline gives CDR1 MNHEY, CDR2 SVGEGT. The CDR3 DNA sequence: TGTGCCAGCAGTTACTGGGAAAATAGCAATCAGCCCCAGCATTTT. Residues: CASSYWENSNQPQHF.

This clonotype was observed many times. The chain is built from TRBV13 and TRBJ2-7; no clear D. Germline CDR1 is PRHDT and CDR2 is FYEKMQ (reference sequence). The CDR3 sequence is 13 residues long. Trimming left V 5 bases short and J 1 base short, with 9 bases between. The CDR3 region has the DNA TGTGCCAGCAGCCGCCTCCAATCCTACGAGCAGTACTTC. Protein product: CASSRLQSYEQYF.

This clonotype was counted many times. The V call is TRBV11-3, the J call TRBJ2-1; D ambiguous. The CDR3 runs 12 residues. Germline V gives CDR1 SGHNT, CDR2 YENEEA. V was clipped by 4 bases and J by 5 bases, with 6 bases between them. CDR3 region: CASSSPHNEQFF. In nucleotides, the CDR3 is TGTGCCAGCAGCTCCCCCCACAATGAGCAGTTCTTC. The full variable domain, with the rest looked up from reference TRBV11-3 and TRBJ2-1, is EAGVVQSPRYKIIEKKQPVAFWCNPISGHNTLYWYLQNLGQGPELLIRYENEEAVDDSQLPKDRFSAERLKGVDSTLKIQPAELGDSAVYLCASSSPHNEQFFGPGTRLTVL.

The chain couples TRBV14 to TRBJ1-4; no reliable D call. Germline V CDR1 and CDR2: SGHDN, FVKESK. Trimming took 6 bases from V and 0 from J, leaving 5 bases between them. The CDR3 loop spans 13 amino acids. CDR3: CASSRPTNEKLFF. Written as DNA, the CDR3 is TGTGCCAGCAGTCGCCCAACTAATGAAAAACTGTTTTTT.

For this clonotype: The junction departs from germline at one end; a sequencing error may be responsible. J is TRBJ1-3 and V is TRBV13; 8 bases agree with TRBD1. Germline V lookup: CDR1 PRHDT, CDR2 FYEKMQ (reference sequence). The CDR3 length is 14 residues. The CDR3 reads CTSSSRTGSNTIYF. In nucleotides, the CDR3 is TGTACCAGCAGCTCCCGGACAGGGTCCAACACCATATATTTT. Using reference TRBV13 and TRBJ1-3 for the parts outside the CDR3, the full variable domain is AAGVIQSPRHLIKEKRETATLKCYPIPRHDTVYWYQQGPGQDPQFLISFYEKMQSDKGSIPDRFSAQQFSDYHSELNMSSLELGDSALYFCTSSSRTGSNTIYFGEGSWLTVV.

The table lists this clonotype with a few counts. The chain employs TRBV6-6 and TRBJ2-1, with 7 nucleotides matching TRBD2. The length of the CDR3 is 20 residues. CDR1 is MNHNY, CDR2 SVGAGI, per germline (reference sequence). The J segment lost 0 bases and the V segment lost 2 bases, leaving 16 bases of the junction unmatched. The CDR3 region is CASSYGGGTGDLGSYNEQFF. DNA of the CDR3: TGTGCCAGCAGTTACGGGGGGGGAACAGGAGACCTGGGCTCCTACAATGAGCAGTTCTTC.

This chain joins TRBV5-1 and TRBJ2-4; 7 bases match TRBD1. Germline CDR1 is SGHRS and CDR2 is YFSETQ. V lost 3 bases to trimming and J lost 0 bases; unmatched junction nucleotides: 6. The CDR3 consists of 16 residues. For the CDR3, the DNA is TGCGCCAGCAGCTGGGACAGCCGAATAGCCAAAAACATTCAGTACTTC. Translated, it gives CASSWDSRIAKNIQYF. Filled out from reference TRBV5-1 and TRBJ2-4, the complete variable domain reads KAGVTQTPRYLIKTRGQQVTLSCSPISGHRSVSWYQQTPGQGLQFLFEYFSETQRNKGNFPGRFSGRQFSNSRSEMNVSTLELGDSALYLCASSWDSRIAKNIQYFGAGTRLSVL.

Here the CDR3 reads CASSAEPPHTIYF. Here the CDR3 DNA reads TGTGCCAGTAGTGCGGAGCCTCCTCACACCATATATTTT. V and J are TRBV19 and TRBJ1-3, with D unclear. This CDR3 spans 13 amino acids. The V end lost 5 bases, the J end lost 8 bases, and 13 bases lay between the germline ends. The germline gives CDR1 LNHDA, CDR2 SQIVND (reference sequence).

This clonotype was observed a few times. The rearrangement links TRBV12-3 or TRBV12-4 to TRBJ1-2; the D gene is possibly TRBD1 (5 bases). V was cut by 6 bases and J by 7 bases, with 15 bases left in between. The CDR3 runs 13 residues. The CDR3 sequence: CASSPGTQGGYTF. DNA for the CDR3: TGTGCCAGCAGCCCCGGGACGCAGGGTGGCTACACCTTC.

This sequence joins TRBV29-1 and TRBJ2-6; D not certain. This CDR3 is built from 14 residues. Deletions cut 5 bases from V and 0 bases from J, with 8 bases between. Germline CDR1 and CDR2: SQVTM and ANQGSEA. The CDR3 nucleotides are TGCAGCGTTATAGAGTACTCTGGGGCCAACGTCCTGACTTTC. Protein product: CSVIEYSGANVLTF.

This sequence joins TRBV28 and TRBJ1-2; weak D call: TRBD1 (6 bases). CDR3 length: 13 amino acids. Germline V gene data show CDR1 as MDHEN and CDR2 as SYDVKM. V lost 5 bases to trimming and J lost 8 bases, with 15 bases between them. Here the CDR3 reads CASSLQGFGGYTF. CDR3 DNA sequence: TGTGCCAGCAGTCTACAGGGATTTGGAGGCTACACCTTC.

This clonotype was seen at least ten times. The V gene is TRBV28, the J gene TRBJ2-7; D perhaps matches TRBD1 (6 bases). Trimming left V 7 bases short and J 3 bases short, with 10 bases between. Germline loops: CDR1 MDHEN, CDR2 SYDVKM. This CDR3 contains 12 residues. The CDR3 bases are TGTGCCAGCATTACAGGGAACTACGAGCAGTACTTC. Protein sequence: CASITGNYEQYF.

This clonotype showed up many times. The chain joins TRBV7-8 to TRBJ2-1, with 8 bases fitting TRBD2. Germline loops: CDR1 SGHVS, CDR2 FQNEAQ. With V trimmed by 6 bases and J by 7 bases, 14 bases remained unmatched. CDR3 length: 16 residues. The DNA of the CDR3 is TGTGCCAGCAGGACTAGCGAAGCTGGCCAACTAAATGAGCAGTTCTTC. Residues: CASRTSEAGQLNEQFF.

This clonotype was seen only a few times. V usage is TRBV18 and J usage is TRBJ2-5, with D possibly being TRBD2 (5 bases). CDR3 size: 16 residues. Germline V gene sequence: CDR1 KGHSH, CDR2 LQKENI. Trimming took off 2 bases at V and 2 bases at J, with 15 bases between the two ends. The CDR3 DNA reads TGTGCCAGCTCACCAAAAGATGGAGAGGGACAAGAGACCCAGTACTTC. It is translated as CASSPKDGEGQETQYF.

This clonotype appeared a few times. This chain connects TRBV5-1 to TRBJ2-5, with D perhaps matching TRBD2 (5 bases). This CDR3 is built from 14 residues. Germline CDR1 reads SGHRS; CDR2 reads YFSETQ. The V end lost 0 bases, the J end lost 4 bases, and 10 bases lay between the germline ends. CDR3 region: CASSLGRDGETQYF. The CDR3 region has the DNA TGCGCCAGCAGCTTGGGCCGGGATGGAGAGACCCAGTACTTC.

This clonotype was detected many times. The rearrangement uses TRBV7-9 and TRBJ2-3; the D gene is possibly TRBD2 (6 bases). Trimming shortened V by 3 bases and J by 0 bases, and 10 bases separated the two germline ends. The germline gives CDR1 SEHNR, CDR2 FQNEAQ (reference sequence). This CDR3 contains 15 residues. CDR3 sequence reads: CASSFSSGSTDTQYF. The CDR3 nucleotides read TGTGCCAGCAGCTTTTCCAGCGGGAGCACAGATACGCAGTATTTT.